The clone carrying this TCR beta chain was detected a few times. The antigen remains undetermined. A read error may produce the germline difference seen at one junction end. These data originate in a study of CD8 T cells in ankylosing spondylitis. Quantitative 5'-RACE with molecular barcodes produced the TCR beta libraries. TCRdb reprocessed the 5' RACE reads via MiXCR and lists one record per CDR3 protein. This table holds around 35,000 distinct CDR3 sequences, approximately 10% found once. Whole-study results and caveats: Disease-linked clones reportedly showed significant enrichment in matched ankylosing spondylitis synovial fluid. Ankylosing spondylitis blood appeared to carry a characteristic TCR beta motif of roughly 8 highly homologous variants. In peripheral blood, disease-linked CD8+ clones occurred at relatively low frequencies.

Sequenced input: synovial fluid, either unsorted or a sorted T cell fraction (not recorded which). This sequence originates from a male donor with ankylosing spondylitis.

Written as DNA, the CDR3 is TGTGCCAGCAATTTACAGGGGGTTCCCGGGGAGCTGTTTTTT. It translates to CASNLQGVPGELFF. The chain has TRBV28 and TRBJ2-2; 8 bases are a match to TRBD1. From germline, CDR1 is MDHEN and CDR2 SYDVKM. The CDR3 extends over 14 amino acids.